This entry describes one T cell receptor beta chain. Looked up from germline, CDR1 is SGHNT and CDR2 is YYREEE (reference sequence). Trimming took off 4 bases at V and 0 bases at J, with 14 bases between the two ends. The CDR3 is 16 residues long. These data are taken from a study of blood T cell repertoires in COVID-19. The overall study: COVID-19 samples from acute and convalescent phases originated in the United States, Italy and Spain.

The data were produced by immunoSEQ multiplex PCR, yet TCRdb's version contains in-frame clones alone and is incomplete. This sample yields tens of thousands of clones, of which about 89% are seen a single time; 13% to 15% belongs to the top ten. The chain has TRBV5-4 and TRBJ1-3; no definite D call. The specimen was peripheral blood. The TCR comes from a woman aged 55-75 years with active COVID-19. The CDR3 loop reads CASSQNAGFSGNTIYF. CDR3 DNA sequence: TGTGCCAGCAGCCAAAACGCAGGATTCTCTGGAAACACCATATATTTT.